A single sample gave rise to the 7 T cell receptor beta chains below, sequenced in a study of glioma-infiltrating T cells. Amplification of TCR alpha and beta CDR3 regions from RNA used iRepertoire nested multiplex PCR. TCRdb independently ran MiXCR on the multiplex PCR reads; one entry per CDR3 protein. The sample holds 300,000 to 450,000 distinct CDR3 sequences, less than 50% seen once. The sample taken for sequencing was glioma tissue, nonneoplastic brain tissue, or PBMCs (not recorded which). Source of these receptors: a human donor with low-grade glioma or glioblastoma, undergoing nonglioma brain surgery, or in good health (not recorded which).

Ten or more counts support this clonotype. The genes are TRBV28 and TRBJ1-2, with 8 bases fitting TRBD1. The CDR3 contains 13 residues. Germline-derived CDR1 and CDR2 are MDHEN and SYDVKM. The J segment lost 8 bases and the V segment lost 6 bases, leaving 8 bases of the junction unmatched. CDR3 protein: CASRTQGARGYTF. CDR3 bases: TGTGCCAGCAGGACCCAGGGGGCGCGGGGCTACACCTTC.

Notes on this clonotype: The junction and the germline gene differ at one end; a read error may be behind it. The V gene is TRBV28, the J gene TRBJ1-1; D may be TRBD1 (6 bases). Germline CDR1 reads MDHEN; CDR2 reads SYDVKM. The CDR3 loop spans 14 amino acids. The CDR3 region is CASTLPRDIQEAFF. CDR3 sequence (DNA): TGTGCCAGCACTTTACCCCGGGACATTCAAGAGGCTTTCTTT.

V gene TRBV28 combines with J gene TRBJ2-1; D is perhaps TRBD1 (5 bases). The CDR3 is made up of 14 amino acids. Deletions cut 11 bases from V and 1 base from J, with 15 bases between. The germline gives CDR1 MDHEN, CDR2 SYDVKM. The CDR3 nucleotides read TGTGCCTCCCACAGGTGCGATTCCTACAATGAGCAGTTCTTC. It codes for CASHRCDSYNEQFF.

This clonotype has ten or more counts. The chain is built from TRBV7-6 and TRBJ2-1; possible D gene TRBD2, 5 bases. The V end was cut by 2 bases, the J end by 8 bases, with 16 bases between. CDR3 size: 15 residues. Per germline, CDR1 SGHVS and CDR2 FNYEAQ. CDR3 residues: CASSLFTPGIDEQFF. CDR3 DNA sequence: TGTGCCAGCAGCTTATTCACGCCGGGGATCGATGAGCAGTTCTTC.

CDR3 in DNA: TGCGCCAGCAGCCAAGATAGTCTAGGGCGGACAGATACGCAGTATTTT. Amino acids: CASSQDSLGRTDTQYF. This chain joins TRBV4-1 and TRBJ2-3; D is undetermined. V lost 0 bases to trimming and J lost 3 bases, with 13 bases between them. Looked up from germline, CDR1 is MGHRA and CDR2 is YSYEKL. This CDR3 comprises 16 residues.

Remarks on this clonotype: This CDR3 is missing its conserved last phenylalanine or tryptophan, likely due to a read error. This rearrangement joins TRBV6-1 to TRBJ2-3; D is possibly TRBD2 (6 bases). The CDR3 has 17 residues. Germline CDR1 and CDR2: MNHNS and SASEGT. The CDR3 sequence: CAISVSSGLSSTDTQYL. The CDR3 nucleotides read TGTGCCATCAGTGTTTCGAGCGGGCTATCTAGCACAGATACGCAGTATTTG.

With regard to this clonotype: With a much larger clone just one base away, this may be a read error. The chain combines TRBV27 with TRBJ2-2; no firm D call. Germline lookup yields CDR1 MNHEY and CDR2 SMNVEV (reference sequence). CDR3 size: 16 residues. The CDR3 nucleotides are TGTGCCCGCAGTCAGATGACTTTTAGCCCCACCGGGGAGCTGTTTTTT. Translated, it gives CARSQMTFSPTGELFF.